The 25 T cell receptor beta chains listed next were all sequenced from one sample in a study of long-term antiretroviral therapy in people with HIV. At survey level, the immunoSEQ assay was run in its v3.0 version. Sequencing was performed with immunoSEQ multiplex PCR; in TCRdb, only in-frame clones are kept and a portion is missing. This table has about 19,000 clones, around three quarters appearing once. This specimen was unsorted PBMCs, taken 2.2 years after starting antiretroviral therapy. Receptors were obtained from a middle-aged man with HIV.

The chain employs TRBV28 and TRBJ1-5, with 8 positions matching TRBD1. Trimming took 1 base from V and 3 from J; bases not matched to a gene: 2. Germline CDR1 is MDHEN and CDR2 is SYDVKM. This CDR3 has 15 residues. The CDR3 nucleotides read TGTGCCAGCAGTTTATTGGACAGGGACAATCAGCCCCAGCATTTT. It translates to CASSLLDRDNQPQHF.

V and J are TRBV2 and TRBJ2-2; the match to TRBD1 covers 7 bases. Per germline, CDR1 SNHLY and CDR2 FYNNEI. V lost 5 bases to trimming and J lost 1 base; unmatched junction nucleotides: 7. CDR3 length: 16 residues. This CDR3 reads CASSTQGQENTGELFF. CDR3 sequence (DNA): TGTGCCAGCAGTACACAGGGGCAGGAGAACACCGGGGAGCTGTTTTTT.

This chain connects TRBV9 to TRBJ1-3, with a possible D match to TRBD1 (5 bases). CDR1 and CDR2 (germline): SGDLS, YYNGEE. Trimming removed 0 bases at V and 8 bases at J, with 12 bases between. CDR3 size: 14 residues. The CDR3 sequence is CASSVEDGTDTIYF. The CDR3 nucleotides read TGTGCCAGCAGCGTAGAGGATGGGACGGACACCATATATTTT.

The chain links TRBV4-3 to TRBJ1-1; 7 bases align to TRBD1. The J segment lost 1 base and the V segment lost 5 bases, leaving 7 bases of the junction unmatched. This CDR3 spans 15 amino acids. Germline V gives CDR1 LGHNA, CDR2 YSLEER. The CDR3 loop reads CASSTWTGPNTEAFF. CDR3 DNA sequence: TGCGCCAGCAGCACCTGGACAGGACCGAACACTGAAGCTTTCTTT.

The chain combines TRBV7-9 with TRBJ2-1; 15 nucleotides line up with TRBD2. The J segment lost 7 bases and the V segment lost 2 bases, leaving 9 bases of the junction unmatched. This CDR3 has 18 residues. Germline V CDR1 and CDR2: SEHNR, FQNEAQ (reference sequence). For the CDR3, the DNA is TGTGCCAGCAGCTTATCTCGGACTAGCGGGGGGGCGGGGAATGAGCAGTTCTTC. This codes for CASSLSRTSGGAGNEQFF.

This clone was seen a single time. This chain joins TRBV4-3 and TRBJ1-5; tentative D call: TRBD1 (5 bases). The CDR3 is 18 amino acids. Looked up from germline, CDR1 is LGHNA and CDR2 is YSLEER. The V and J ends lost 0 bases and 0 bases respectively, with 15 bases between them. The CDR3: CASSQEGPGRFSNQPQHF. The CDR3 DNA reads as TGCGCCAGCAGCCAAGAGGGACCAGGGAGGTTTAGCAATCAGCCCCAGCATTTT.

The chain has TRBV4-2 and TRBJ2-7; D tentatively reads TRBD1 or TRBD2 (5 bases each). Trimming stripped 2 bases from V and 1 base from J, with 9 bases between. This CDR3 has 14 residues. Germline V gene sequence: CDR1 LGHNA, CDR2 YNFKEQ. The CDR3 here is CASSQRDHSYEQYF. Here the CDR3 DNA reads TGTGCCAGCAGCCAAAGGGACCATTCCTACGAGCAGTACTTC.

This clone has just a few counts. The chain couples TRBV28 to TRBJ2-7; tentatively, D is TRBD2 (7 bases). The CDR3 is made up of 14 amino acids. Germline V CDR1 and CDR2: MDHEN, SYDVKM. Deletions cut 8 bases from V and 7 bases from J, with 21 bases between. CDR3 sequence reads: CASGPLGGGEEQYF. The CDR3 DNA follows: TGTGCCAGCGGCCCCCTTGGCGGGGGCGAAGAGCAGTACTTC.

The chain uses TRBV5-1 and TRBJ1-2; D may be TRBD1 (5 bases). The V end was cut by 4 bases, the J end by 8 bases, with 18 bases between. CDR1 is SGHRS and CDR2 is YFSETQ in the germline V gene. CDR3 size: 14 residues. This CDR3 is CASSPGTSGRGYTF. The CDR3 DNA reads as TGCGCCAGCAGCCCAGGGACTTCCGGACGGGGCTACACCTTC. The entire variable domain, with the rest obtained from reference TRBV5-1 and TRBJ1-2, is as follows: KAGVTQTPRYLIKTRGQQVTLSCSPISGHRSVSWYQQTPGQGLQFLFEYFSETQRNKGNFPGRFSGRQFSNSRSEMNVSTLELGDSALYLCASSPGTSGRGYTFGSGTRLTVV.

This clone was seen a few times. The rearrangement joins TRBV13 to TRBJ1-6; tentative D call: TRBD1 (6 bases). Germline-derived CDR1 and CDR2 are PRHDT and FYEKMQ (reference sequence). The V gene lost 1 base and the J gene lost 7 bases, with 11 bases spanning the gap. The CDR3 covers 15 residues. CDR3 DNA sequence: TGTGCCAGCAGCTTAGCAGGCAGGGGAAATTCACCCCTCCACTTT. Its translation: CASSLAGRGNSPLHF.

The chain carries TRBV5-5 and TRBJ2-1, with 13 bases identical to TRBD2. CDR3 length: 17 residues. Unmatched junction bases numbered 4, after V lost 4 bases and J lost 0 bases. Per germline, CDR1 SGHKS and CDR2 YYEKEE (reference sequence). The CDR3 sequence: CASSALAGGSSYNEQFF. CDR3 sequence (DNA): TGTGCCAGCAGCGCACTAGCGGGAGGGAGCTCCTACAATGAGCAGTTCTTC.

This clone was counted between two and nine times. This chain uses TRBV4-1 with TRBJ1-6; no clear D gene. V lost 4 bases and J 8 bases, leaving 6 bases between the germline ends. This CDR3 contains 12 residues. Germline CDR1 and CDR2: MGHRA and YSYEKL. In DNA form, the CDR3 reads TGCGCCAGCAGCCGGGCAGATTCACCCCTCCACTTT. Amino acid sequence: CASSRADSPLHF.

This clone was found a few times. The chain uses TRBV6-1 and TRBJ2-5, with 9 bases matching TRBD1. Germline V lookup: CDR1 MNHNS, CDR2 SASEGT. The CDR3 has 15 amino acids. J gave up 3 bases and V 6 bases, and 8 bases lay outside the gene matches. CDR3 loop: CASSSRGTGKETQYF. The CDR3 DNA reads TGTGCCAGCAGCTCCCGAGGGACAGGGAAAGAGACCCAGTACTTC.

This CDR3 reads CASSVNPGRINSPLHF. Written as DNA, the CDR3 is TGTGCCAGCAGCGTAAATCCGGGACGGATCAATTCACCCCTCCACTTT. This rearrangement joins TRBV9 to TRBJ1-6, with a tentative D call TRBD1 (5 bases). The length of the CDR3 is 16 residues. Germline-derived CDR1 and CDR2 are SGDLS and YYNGEE. V was pared by 1 base and J by 7 bases, with 15 bases between.

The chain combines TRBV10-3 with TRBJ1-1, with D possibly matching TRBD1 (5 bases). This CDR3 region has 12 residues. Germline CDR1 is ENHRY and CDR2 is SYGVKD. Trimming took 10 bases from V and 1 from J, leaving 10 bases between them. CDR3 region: CATEGTNTEAFF. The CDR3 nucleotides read TGTGCCACCGAAGGGACGAACACTGAAGCTTTCTTT.

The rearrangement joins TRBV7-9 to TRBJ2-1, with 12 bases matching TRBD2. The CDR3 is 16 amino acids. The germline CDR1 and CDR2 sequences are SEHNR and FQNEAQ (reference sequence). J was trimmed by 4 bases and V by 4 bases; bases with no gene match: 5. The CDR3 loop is CASSSGLAGKYNEQFF. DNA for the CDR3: TGTGCCAGCAGCTCCGGACTAGCGGGAAAATACAATGAGCAGTTCTTC.

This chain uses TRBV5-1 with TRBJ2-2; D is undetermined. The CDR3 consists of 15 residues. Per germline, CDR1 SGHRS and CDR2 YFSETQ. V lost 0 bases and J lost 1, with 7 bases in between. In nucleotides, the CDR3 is TGCGCCAGCAGCTTGGTGGCCGGGAACACCGGGGAGCTGTTTTTT. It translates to CASSLVAGNTGELFF.

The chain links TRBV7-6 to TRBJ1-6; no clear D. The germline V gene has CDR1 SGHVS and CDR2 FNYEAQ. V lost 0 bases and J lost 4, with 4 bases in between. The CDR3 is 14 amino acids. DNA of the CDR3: TGTGCCAGCAGCTTAGCCGATTATAATTCACCCCTCCACTTT. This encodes CASSLADYNSPLHF.

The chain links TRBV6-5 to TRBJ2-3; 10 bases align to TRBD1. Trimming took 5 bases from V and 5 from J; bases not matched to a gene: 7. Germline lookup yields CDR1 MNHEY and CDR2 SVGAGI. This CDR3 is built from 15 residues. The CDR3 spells CASSGDRGRLDTQYF. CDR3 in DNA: TGTGCCAGCAGTGGCGACAGGGGGCGCTTAGATACGCAGTATTTT.

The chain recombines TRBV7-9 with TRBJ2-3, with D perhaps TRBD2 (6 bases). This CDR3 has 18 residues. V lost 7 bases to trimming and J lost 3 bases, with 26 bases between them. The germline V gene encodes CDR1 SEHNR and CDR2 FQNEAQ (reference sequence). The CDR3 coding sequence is TGTGCCAGCACCACGTGGGGTTGGGAATCAGGGAGGACAGATACGCAGTATTTT. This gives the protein CASTTWGWESGRTDTQYF.

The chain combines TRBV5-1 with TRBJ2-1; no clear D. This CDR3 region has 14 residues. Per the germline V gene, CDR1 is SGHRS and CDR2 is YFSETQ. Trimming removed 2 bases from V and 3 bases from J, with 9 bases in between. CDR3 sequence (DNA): TGCGCCAGCAGCTTTACCGGCCGCTACAATGAGCAGTTCTTC. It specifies CASSFTGRYNEQFF.

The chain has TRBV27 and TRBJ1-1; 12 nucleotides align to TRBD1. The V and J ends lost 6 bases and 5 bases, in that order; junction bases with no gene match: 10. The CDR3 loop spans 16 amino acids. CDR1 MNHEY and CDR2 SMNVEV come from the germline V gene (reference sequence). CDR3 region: CASRRTRDRGRTEAFF. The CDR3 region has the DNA TGTGCCAGCAGACGAACTCGGGACAGGGGGCGGACTGAAGCTTTCTTT.

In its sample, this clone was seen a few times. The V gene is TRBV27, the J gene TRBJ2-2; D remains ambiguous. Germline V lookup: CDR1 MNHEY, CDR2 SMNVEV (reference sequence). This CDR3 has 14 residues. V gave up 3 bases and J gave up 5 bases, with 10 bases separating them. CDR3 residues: CASSFNTGTGELFF. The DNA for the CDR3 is TGTGCCAGCAGTTTCAATACTGGGACCGGGGAGCTGTTTTTT.

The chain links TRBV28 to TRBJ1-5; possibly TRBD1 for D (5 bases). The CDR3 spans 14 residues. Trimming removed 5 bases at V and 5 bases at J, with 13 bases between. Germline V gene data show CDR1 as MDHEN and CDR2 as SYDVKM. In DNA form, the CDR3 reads TGTGCCAGCAGTCCCGGGGGATACGATCAGCCCCAGCATTTT. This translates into CASSPGGYDQPQHF.

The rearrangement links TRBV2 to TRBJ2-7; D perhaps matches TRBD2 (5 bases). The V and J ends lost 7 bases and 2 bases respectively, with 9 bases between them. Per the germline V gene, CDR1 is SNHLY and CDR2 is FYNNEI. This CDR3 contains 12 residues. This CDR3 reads CASNEGPYEQYF. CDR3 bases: TGTGCCAGCAACGAGGGTCCCTACGAGCAGTACTTC. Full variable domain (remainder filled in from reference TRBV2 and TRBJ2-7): EPEVTQTPSHQVTQMGQEVILRCVPISNHLYFYWYRQILGQKVEFLVSFYNNEISEKSEIFDDQFSVERPDGSNFTLKIRSTKLEDSAMYFCASNEGPYEQYFGPGTRLTVT.